Below are 32 T cell receptor beta chains sequenced from a single sample in a study of T cell repertoires in cytomegalovirus infection. One entry per CDR3 protein, called by TCRdb with MiXCR from the reads. In the table there are some 300,000 distinct CDR3 sequences, 15% to 20% of which are singletons. Material for sequencing was PBMCs. Receptors were obtained from a human donor in good health (CMV status not recorded). Some clones in this sample may be carry-over from other donors' samples.

This clonotype was picked up many times. The chain is built from TRBV7-8 and TRBJ2-2; D is ambiguous. Trimming shortened V by 8 bases and J by 1 base, and 8 bases separated the two germline ends. This CDR3 has 13 residues. CDR1 SGHVS and CDR2 FQNEAQ come from the germline V gene. The CDR3 spells CASSYVNTGELFF. CDR3 bases: TGTGCCAGCTCGTACGTGAACACCGGGGAGCTGTTTTTT.

This clonotype was observed at least ten times. The chain employs TRBV7-8 and TRBJ1-1; a possible D gene is TRBD1 (5 bases). V dropped 5 bases and J dropped 1 base, with 11 bases sitting between them. CDR1 is SGHVS and CDR2 is FQNEAQ in the germline V gene. The CDR3 loop spans 14 amino acids. Here the CDR3 reads CASSPSGGNTEAFF. The CDR3 nucleotides read TGTGCCAGCAGCCCGTCCGGGGGGAACACTGAAGCTTTCTTT.

The table lists this clonotype with a few counts. The chain links TRBV3-1 to TRBJ2-2; 8 nucleotides line up with TRBD2. V shed 4 bases and J 2 bases; nucleotides not matched to a gene: 6. CDR1 is LGHDT, CDR2 YNNKEL, per germline (reference sequence). The CDR3 contains 16 residues. The chain's CDR3 is CASSRGGRQNTGELFF. The CDR3 DNA reads TGTGCCAGCAGCCGCGGGGGGCGACAAAACACCGGGGAGCTGTTTTTT.

The chain couples TRBV10-3 to TRBJ2-2, with no clear D. V was pared by 2 bases and J by 6 bases, with 10 bases between. This CDR3 is built from 14 residues. CDR1 is ENHRY, CDR2 SYGVKD, per germline. The CDR3 DNA sequence: TGTGCCATCAGTGAGGGGGTAACAGCCGGGGAGCTGTTTTTT. Translated, it gives CAISEGVTAGELFF.

This clonotype appeared a few times. The V and J genes are TRBV10-3 and TRBJ1-4; D might be TRBD1 (5 bases). The CDR3 consists of 14 residues. Germline assignment: CDR1 ENHRY and CDR2 SYGVKD. The V end was cut by 3 bases, the J end by 7 bases, with 12 bases between. The CDR3 protein is CAISDGLGAEKLFF. CDR3 DNA: TGTGCCATCAGTGATGGGTTAGGGGCTGAAAAACTGTTTTTT.

This clonotype was seen a few times. The J gene is TRBJ1-6, the V gene TRBV19; perhaps TRBD1 as D (5 bases). V lost 1 base and J lost 7, with 14 bases in between. The CDR3 length is 16 residues. Germline assignment: CDR1 LNHDA and CDR2 SQIVND (reference sequence). Here the CDR3 DNA reads TGTGCCAGTAGTATAGTTGGCGGGACGCTGAATTCACCCCTCCACTTT. This sequence encodes CASSIVGGTLNSPLHF.

This clonotype was counted many times. CDR3 sequence (DNA): TGTGCCAGCAGCCGAGGGCCGGGAGAGACCCAGTACTTC. Residues: CASSRGPGETQYF. The rearrangement links TRBV12-3 or TRBV12-4 to TRBJ2-5; TRBD2 might be the D (5 bases). The V and J ends lost 6 bases and 4 bases respectively, with 12 bases between them. The CDR3 is 13 amino acids.

This clonotype was detected ten times or more. V and J are TRBV28 and TRBJ1-6; 8 bases agree with TRBD1. Germline V gene data show CDR1 as MDHEN and CDR2 as SYDVKM. With 7 bases clipped from V and 7 bases from J, the junction kept 6 bases outside the gene matches. This CDR3 has 14 residues. The CDR3 here is CASKDRGGNSPLHF. In nucleotides, the CDR3 is TGTGCCAGCAAAGACAGGGGAGGAAATTCACCCCTCCACTTT.

This clonotype was detected ten times or more. The CDR3 loop reads CASSSGQDHGYTF. The CDR3 region has the DNA TGTGCCAGCAGCTCAGGACAGGATCATGGCTACACCTTC. The V call is TRBV7-2, the J call TRBJ1-2, with 7 nucleotides matching TRBD1. Losses at the gene ends were 4 bases for V and 6 bases for J; bases not matched to a gene: 5. The germline CDR1 and CDR2 sequences are SGHTA and FQGNSA. This CDR3 region has 13 residues.

This chain connects TRBV9 to TRBJ2-6; TRBD1 might be the D (7 bases). V was shortened by 0 bases and J by 8 bases, with 15 bases between the two germline ends. The CDR3 contains 16 residues. In germline, CDR1 is SGDLS, CDR2 YYNGEE. The CDR3: CASSVDGGGATNVLTF. The CDR3 DNA is TGTGCCAGCAGCGTAGATGGAGGGGGCGCGACCAACGTCCTGACTTTC.

This clonotype was detected a few times. The junction and the germline gene differ at one end; a read error may be behind it. The rearrangement joins TRBV7-7 to TRBJ2-2; D perhaps matches TRBD2 (6 bases). Germline values: CDR1 SSHAT, CDR2 FNYEAQ (reference sequence). The CDR3 is 16 amino acids. The CDR3 sequence: CASSPGGSDPTGELFF. In DNA form, the CDR3 reads TGTGCTAGCAGCCCCGGGGGTAGCGACCCCACCGGGGAGCTGTTTTTT.

This chain connects TRBV18 to TRBJ1-3; D gene uncertain. The CDR3 has 17 amino acids. Trimming pared 3 bases from V and 0 bases from J, leaving 15 bases between. Germline CDR1 reads KGHSH; CDR2 reads LQKENI. CDR3 bases: TGTGCCAGCTCACCCCTGGACGGCGTTCCCTCTGGAAACACCATATATTTT. Its protein product is CASSPLDGVPSGNTIYF.

This rearrangement joins TRBV7-9 to TRBJ2-5; a weak D match, TRBD1 (6 bases). This CDR3 contains 15 residues. Looked up from germline, CDR1 is SEHNR and CDR2 is FQNEAQ (reference sequence). V lost 2 bases to trimming and J lost 6 bases, with 16 bases between them. CDR3 in amino acids: CASSLTLSGDKTQYF. The CDR3 DNA reads as TGTGCCAGCAGCTTAACCCTGTCCGGGGACAAGACCCAGTACTTC.

This clonotype was counted ten times or more. V is TRBV4-1 and J is TRBJ2-7, with D possibly matching TRBD2 (5 bases). This CDR3 is built from 15 residues. The V and J ends lost 0 bases and 3 bases respectively, with 12 bases between them. The germline gives CDR1 MGHRA, CDR2 YSYEKL. CDR3 in amino acids: CASSQDRLAGYEQYF. The DNA of the CDR3 is TGCGCCAGCAGCCAAGATCGTCTAGCAGGCTACGAGCAGTACTTC.

The rearrangement links TRBV5-8 to TRBJ2-5, with no clear D. CDR1 is SGHTS, CDR2 YDEGEE, per germline. The CDR3 has 14 amino acids. V was clipped by 0 bases and J by 5 bases, with 11 bases between them. This CDR3 reads CASSLDAQTETQYF. CDR3 DNA: TGTGCCAGCAGCTTGGACGCCCAAACCGAGACCCAGTACTTC.

This clonotype has more than one count but fewer than ten. The chain combines TRBV4-1 with TRBJ2-2, with 7 nucleotides matching TRBD1. The junction had 8 bases not matched to a gene; V was cut back by 1 base and J by 0 bases. Germline V gene sequence: CDR1 MGHRA, CDR2 YSYEKL. The CDR3 runs 18 residues. The DNA of the CDR3 is TGCGCCAGCAGCCAAGGACCGCCGGGACAGCCGAACACCGGGGAGCTGTTTTTT. It is translated as CASSQGPPGQPNTGELFF.

This clonotype came up a few times. The chain has TRBV4-2 and TRBJ1-5; the D gene is possibly TRBD1 (5 bases). The CDR3 runs 15 residues. In germline, CDR1 is LGHNA, CDR2 YNFKEQ. Trimming pared 0 bases from V and 6 bases from J, leaving 12 bases between. The chain's CDR3 is CASSQDGGSGQPQHF. DNA of the CDR3: TGTGCCAGCAGCCAAGACGGGGGAAGTGGTCAGCCCCAGCATTTT.

The chain uses TRBV6-6 and TRBJ1-1; TRBD1 agrees at 10 bases. Losses at the gene ends were 6 bases for V and 4 bases for J; bases not matched to a gene: 8. There are 15 residues in the CDR3. Germline CDR1 and CDR2: MNHNY and SVGAGI (reference sequence). The CDR3 DNA sequence: TGTGCCAGCAGCCCGGGACAGGGGAAGACCACTGAAGCTTTCTTT. This encodes CASSPGQGKTTEAFF.

In its sample, this clonotype was seen once. This rearrangement joins TRBV20-1 to TRBJ1-1; TRBD1 is a possible D gene (6 bases). The germline V and J ends were trimmed by 3 bases and 1 base, with 12 bases remaining between them. There are 14 residues in the CDR3. CDR1 DFQATT and CDR2 SNEGSKA come from the germline V gene (reference sequence). The CDR3 nucleotides are TGCAGTGCTAGGTCGGGGGCCGCGAACACTGAAGCTTTCTTT. Its protein is CSARSGAANTEAFF.

This clonotype was seen ten or more times. This chain uses TRBV3-1 with TRBJ1-6; 9 bases line up with TRBD1. The germline V gene has CDR1 LGHDT and CDR2 YNNKEL (reference sequence). The junction had 7 bases not matched to a gene; V was cut back by 1 base and J by 9 bases. The CDR3 runs to 16 residues. The CDR3 protein is CASSQGTGTGFSPLHF. In DNA, the CDR3 is TGTGCCAGCAGCCAAGGGACCGGGACAGGGTTTTCACCCCTCCACTTT.

The sample holds one count of this clonotype. CDR3 nucleotide sequence: TGCAGTGCTTCGCAGGGAACCGGTTGCAGCAATCAGCCCCAGCATTTT. The encoded protein is CSASQGTGCSNQPQHF. The chain is built from TRBV20-1 and TRBJ1-5; the D gene is possibly TRBD1 (5 bases). Deletions cut 5 bases from V and 1 base from J, with 18 bases between. The CDR3 is 16 residues long. Germline loops: CDR1 DFQATT, CDR2 SNEGSKA (reference sequence).

V usage is TRBV28 and J usage is TRBJ2-1, with TRBD2 matching over 9 bases. Germline CDR1 is MDHEN and CDR2 is SYDVKM. The CDR3 is 15 amino acids. J was trimmed by 6 bases and V by 6 bases; bases with no gene match: 9. CDR3 DNA sequence: TGTGCCAGCAGCCGGCGGGGGGGGCCCCTCAATGAGCAGTTCTTC. Residues: CASSRRGGPLNEQFF.

This clonotype came up many times. The rearrangement links TRBV6-1 to TRBJ2-1; D call uncertain. V dropped 3 bases and J dropped 12 bases, with 15 bases sitting between them. The V gene's germline CDR1 is MNHNS and CDR2 SASEGT. There are 13 residues in the CDR3. The CDR3 DNA follows: TGTGCCAGCAGTGACGCACGGCACCAAGGGCAGTTCTTC. Its protein is CASSDARHQGQFF.

The sample holds many counts of this clonotype. V is TRBV7-2 and J is TRBJ2-3; D is perhaps TRBD2 (6 bases). CDR3 length: 15 residues. With 3 bases removed from V and 0 bases from J, the gap between germline ends came to 10 bases. From germline, CDR1 is SGHTA and CDR2 FQGNSA. CDR3 in DNA: TGTGCCAGCAGCTTTGGGACTGGAAGCACAGATACGCAGTATTTT. This gives the protein CASSFGTGSTDTQYF.

This clonotype was counted many times. The V gene is TRBV11-2, the J gene TRBJ2-7; tentatively, D is TRBD1 or TRBD2 (5 bases each). CDR3 length equals 15 residues. V lost 7 bases, J lost 2 bases, and 18 bases lay in between. The germline V gene has CDR1 SGHAT and CDR2 FQNNGV. This chain's CDR3 is CASTLGRDGAYEQYF. DNA of the CDR3: TGTGCCAGCACCTTGGGAAGGGACGGCGCCTACGAGCAGTACTTC.

This clonotype was recorded many times. The chain employs TRBV7-2 and TRBJ2-5; no reliable D call. V lost 4 bases to trimming and J lost 4 bases, with 16 bases between them. Per germline, CDR1 SGHTA and CDR2 FQGNSA. The CDR3 runs to 15 residues. In DNA, the CDR3 is TGTGCCAGCAGCTCCGTAGGTAGGATCGCAGAGACCCAGTACTTC. Its protein is CASSSVGRIAETQYF.

This chain connects TRBV12-3 or TRBV12-4 to TRBJ2-7; D gene uncertain. There are 15 residues in the CDR3. Trimming took 0 bases from V and 3 from J, leaving 12 bases between them. This CDR3 reads CASSLALNGVYEQYF. The CDR3 DNA sequence: TGTGCCAGCAGTTTAGCGCTAAATGGGGTCTACGAGCAGTACTTC.

The rearrangement joins TRBV5-4 to TRBJ2-7; D tentatively reads TRBD1 or TRBD2 (5 bases each). V was pared by 1 base and J by 7 bases, with 18 bases between. Germline values: CDR1 SGHNT, CDR2 YYREEE (reference sequence). This CDR3 is built from 15 residues. The CDR3 coding sequence is TGTGCCAGCAGCTTGATAGGGACCGCGGATTGGGAGCAGTACTTC. It encodes CASSLIGTADWEQYF.

The rearrangement links TRBV5-4 to TRBJ1-2, with D unresolved. CDR3 length: 14 residues. The germline CDR1 and CDR2 sequences are SGHNT and YYREEE (reference sequence). V shed 4 bases and J shed 2 bases, with 12 bases lying between them. CDR3 sequence reads: CASSPPGRNYGYTF. In DNA, the CDR3 is TGTGCCAGCAGCCCTCCGGGCAGAAACTATGGCTACACCTTC.

This clonotype was observed a few times. The DNA for the CDR3 is TGTGCCATCAGTGAGTTGGGTGACCAGCCCCAGCATTTT. It translates to CAISELGDQPQHF. This chain uses TRBV10-3 with TRBJ1-5; no reliable D call. The CDR3 is 13 residues long. Germline V CDR1 and CDR2: ENHRY, SYGVKD. V was pared by 1 base and J by 7 bases, with 8 bases between.

This clonotype showed up just a few times. This chain joins TRBV6-5 and TRBJ1-3; 7 bases fit TRBD1. Germline trimming cut 0 bases from V and 2 bases from J; bases unmatched to any gene: 10. Germline loops: CDR1 MNHEY, CDR2 SVGAGI. The CDR3 totals 18 residues. The CDR3 DNA reads TGTGCCAGCAGTTACTCGCGAGACAGGGAACACGCTGGAAACACCATATATTTT. This gives the protein CASSYSRDREHAGNTIYF.

V gene TRBV7-3 combines with J gene TRBJ2-7, with 10 bases that match TRBD2. Germline CDR1 reads SGHTA; CDR2 reads FQGTGA. V dropped 5 bases and J dropped 3; count of bases not matched to a gene: 4. The CDR3 covers 14 residues. CDR3 amino acids: CASSVTSGRYEQYF. DNA for the CDR3: TGTGCCAGCAGCGTGACTAGCGGGCGCTACGAGCAGTACTTC.